This passage covers 15 T cell receptor beta chains from one sample sequenced in a study of OX40 agonist ivuxolimab in advanced cancers. Generated by immunoSEQ multiplex PCR, the TCRdb table keeps only in-frame clones and is missing some. The data hold tens of thousands of clones, with around 90% observed a single time. The source was CD4+ or CD8+ T cells sorted from blood, collected in a trial of the OX40 agonist ivuxolimab. The source is an adult with an advanced solid tumor such as melanoma, head and neck, liver or kidney cancer.

The gene calls are TRBV6-6 and TRBJ1-4; no clear D. The CDR3 sequence is 14 residues long. CDR1 and CDR2 (germline): MNHNY, SVGAGI (reference sequence). The V and J ends lost 8 bases and 3 bases respectively, with 13 bases between them. The CDR3 region is CASGVSRPNEKLFF. The DNA for the CDR3 is TGTGCCAGCGGAGTAAGTCGACCTAATGAAAAACTGTTTTTT.

The genes are TRBV30 and TRBJ2-3; no definite D call. Trimming took off 1 base at V and 2 bases at J, with 7 bases between the two ends. The CDR3 length is 13 residues. CDR1 is GTSNPN and CDR2 is SVGIG in the germline V gene (reference sequence). The CDR3 DNA reads as TGTGCCTGGAGTGATGGCTACACAGATACGCAGTATTTT. Translated, it gives CAWSDGYTDTQYF.

The CDR3 loop reads CASSKTGEWETQYF. Here the CDR3 DNA reads TGTGCCAGCAGCAAAACGGGGGAGTGGGAGACCCAGTACTTC. This chain uses TRBV14 with TRBJ2-5; D possibly corresponds to TRBD2 (6 bases). This CDR3 is built from 14 residues. Looked up from germline, CDR1 is SGHDN and CDR2 is FVKESK. Trimming pared 5 bases from V and 5 bases from J, leaving 15 bases between.

V gene TRBV6-5 combines with J gene TRBJ1-2; 12 bases map to TRBD1. CDR1 is MNHEY, CDR2 SVGAGI, per germline. With 6 bases clipped from V and 8 bases from J, the junction kept 10 bases outside the gene matches. This CDR3 spans 15 amino acids. The CDR3 protein is CASSVSGQGAEGYTF. CDR3 coding DNA: TGTGCCAGCAGCGTGTCGGGACAGGGGGCGGAAGGCTACACCTTC.

This chain links TRBV9 with TRBJ2-5; TRBD2 aligns across 7 bases. V trimming: 0 bases; J trimming: 2 bases; junction bases outside the gene matches: 7. Per germline, CDR1 SGDLS and CDR2 YYNGEE. This CDR3 comprises 16 residues. CDR3 sequence: CASSVGPAGTQETQYF. The CDR3 bases are TGTGCCAGCAGCGTAGGTCCAGCGGGGACTCAAGAGACCCAGTACTTC.

The chain recombines TRBV15 with TRBJ1-1, with D uncertain. The germline V gene encodes CDR1 LNHNV and CDR2 YYDKDF (reference sequence). The CDR3 length is 15 residues. The germline V and J ends were trimmed by 1 base and 1 base, with 10 bases remaining between them. CDR3 nucleotide sequence: TGTGCCACCAGCAGAGGAGGACCGCCGAACACTGAAGCTTTCTTT. Its translation: CATSRGGPPNTEAFF.

The V gene is TRBV6-5, the J gene TRBJ2-4; D possibly corresponds to TRBD1 (6 bases). V lost 4 bases, J lost 2 bases, and 15 bases lay in between. Germline assignment: CDR1 MNHEY and CDR2 SVGAGI. CDR3 length: 16 amino acids. In nucleotides, the CDR3 is TGTGCCAGCAGTTTATTTCGAGGGGGAACCAAAAACATTCAGTACTTC. Translated, it gives CASSLFRGGTKNIQYF.

The genes are TRBV7-9 and TRBJ1-2; weak D call: TRBD1 (6 bases). Germline lookup yields CDR1 SEHNR and CDR2 FQNEAQ (reference sequence). This CDR3 region has 13 residues. V was trimmed by 2 bases and J by 4 bases, leaving 8 bases between them. This chain's CDR3 is CASSLQQGYGYTF. The CDR3 DNA sequence: TGTGCCAGCAGCTTACAACAGGGCTATGGCTACACCTTC.

The J gene is TRBJ1-1, the V gene TRBV6-5, with D possibly being TRBD1 (5 bases). There are 15 residues in the CDR3. Germline CDR1 MNHEY, CDR2 SVGAGI. With 5 bases removed from V and 1 base from J, the gap between germline ends came to 14 bases. For the CDR3, the DNA is TGTGCCAGCAGTAAACCTGGGGGGGGGAACACTGAAGCTTTCTTT. Its translation is CASSKPGGGNTEAFF.

The rearrangement uses TRBV19 and TRBJ2-3, with 10 bases that match TRBD2. Trimming took 5 bases from V and 4 from J; bases not matched to a gene: 12. The V gene's germline CDR1 is LNHDA and CDR2 SQIVND (reference sequence). The CDR3 runs to 17 residues. The CDR3 loop reads CASSSRWLAGVADTQYF. The CDR3 DNA reads TGTGCCAGTAGTTCACGCTGGCTAGCGGGGGTGGCAGATACGCAGTATTTT.

The rearrangement joins TRBV11-3 to TRBJ2-5; 10 bases are shared with TRBD2. The V segment lost 3 bases and the J segment 5 bases; nucleotides outside the gene matches: 12. The CDR3 runs 17 residues. Germline CDR1 and CDR2: SGHNT and YENEEA. The CDR3 bases are TGTGCCAGCAGCTTCGAAGCGGGGGGGCCGAGGACCGAGACCCAGTACTTC. Its translation is CASSFEAGGPRTETQYF. The whole variable domain, remainder taken from reference TRBV11-3 and TRBJ2-5, is EAGVVQSPRYKIIEKKQPVAFWCNPISGHNTLYWYLQNLGQGPELLIRYENEEAVDDSQLPKDRFSAERLKGVDSTLKIQPAELGDSAVYLCASSFEAGGPRTETQYFGPGTRLLVL.

This clone was seen a handful of times. The rearrangement joins TRBV19 to TRBJ1-3; no clear D gene. Germline V gives CDR1 LNHDA, CDR2 SQIVND (reference sequence). Trimming pared 8 bases from V and 0 bases from J, leaving 11 bases between. The CDR3 consists of 14 residues. Here the CDR3 DNA reads TGTGCCAGTCAAGACGGGTACTCTGGAAACACCATATATTTT. It encodes CASQDGYSGNTIYF.

The chain joins TRBV6-5 to TRBJ2-7; 10 bases agree with TRBD1. The CDR3 sequence is 15 residues long. Trimming took 5 bases from V and 3 from J; bases not matched to a gene: 7. Germline CDR1 MNHEY, CDR2 SVGAGI. In DNA, the CDR3 is TGTGCCAGCAGTCGGACCGGGACAGGGGTCTACGAGCAGTACTTC. The encoded protein is CASSRTGTGVYEQYF.

This chain connects TRBV5-1 to TRBJ2-3; 12 nucleotides agree with TRBD2. The CDR3 length is 15 residues. The junction had 2 bases not matched to a gene; V was cut back by 4 bases and J by 2 bases. CDR1 and CDR2 from the germline V gene are SGHRS and YFSETQ. The CDR3 sequence is CASSRLAGDTDTQYF. The CDR3 DNA reads TGCGCCAGCAGCCGACTAGCGGGAGACACAGATACGCAGTATTTT.

The V and J genes are TRBV7-2 and TRBJ2-4; 11 bases are shared with TRBD2. CDR1 and CDR2 (germline): SGHTA, FQGNSA. This CDR3 has 16 amino acids. Trimming removed 4 bases from V and 11 bases from J; junction bases left unmatched: 13. The CDR3 coding sequence is TGTGCCAGCAGCTACCCCCTAGCGGGGGGTTTGGGCGTTCAGTACTTC. This encodes CASSYPLAGGLGVQYF.